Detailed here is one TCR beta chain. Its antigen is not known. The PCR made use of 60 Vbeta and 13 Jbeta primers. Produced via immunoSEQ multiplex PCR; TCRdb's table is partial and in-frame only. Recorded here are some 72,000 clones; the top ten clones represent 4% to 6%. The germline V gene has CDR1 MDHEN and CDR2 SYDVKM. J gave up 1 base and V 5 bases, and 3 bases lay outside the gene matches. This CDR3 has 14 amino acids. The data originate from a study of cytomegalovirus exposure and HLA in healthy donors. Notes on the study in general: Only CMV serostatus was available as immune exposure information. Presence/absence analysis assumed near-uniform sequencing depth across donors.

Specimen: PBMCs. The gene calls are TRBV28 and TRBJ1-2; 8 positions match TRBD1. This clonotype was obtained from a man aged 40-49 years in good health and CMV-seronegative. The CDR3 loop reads CASSETGVNYGYTF. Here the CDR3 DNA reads TGTGCCAGCAGTGAGACAGGGGTTAACTATGGCTACACCTTC.